This T cell receptor (beta chain) was identified during a study of monozygotic twins with inflammatory bowel disease. Notes on this clonotype: What it recognizes is unknown.

TCRdb re-called the 5' RACE reads and gives one entry per CDR3 protein, without DNA. This table holds 330,000 or so distinct CDR3 sequences. Overall study results and limits: Inverse Simpson values showed less TCRbeta diversity in IBD patients than in their healthy co-twins. The analysis did not separate different T cell subtypes.

Germline V gene lookup returns CDR1 MNHEY and CDR2 SMNVEV (reference sequence). The CDR3 spans 13 residues. The V gene is TRBV27, the J gene TRBJ2-1; checking the TCRdb D call of TRBD2 is not possible without DNA. Sequencing input: blood. This TCR was recovered from a human donor with ulcerative colitis or Crohn's disease, or a healthy co-twin of an affected twin (not recorded which). The CDR3: CASSLPSRHEQFF.